This passage covers 25 T cell receptor beta chains from one sample sequenced in a study of shared clonotypes between healthy human individuals. Measured with immunoSEQ multiplex PCR; TCRdb has only the in-frame clones, and not every one. The table shows roughly 2 million clones, with almost 96% occurring only once. Source material: naive CD4+ T cells sorted from blood. Subset here: CD45RA+ positively selected. Receptors were obtained from a man aged 18 to 29 in good health.

CDR3 in DNA: TGCGCCAGCAGCCATCCCACCTACGATACGCAGTATTTT. Translation gives CASSHPTYDTQYF. The chain uses TRBV4-1 and TRBJ2-3; D is uncertain. V was pared by 3 bases and J by 6 bases, with 10 bases between. This CDR3 is 13 amino acids long. Germline-derived CDR1 and CDR2 are MGHRA and YSYEKL.

Worth noting for this clone: The junction departs from germline at one end; a sequencing error may be responsible. The chain has TRBV7-9 and TRBJ2-1; D possibly corresponds to TRBD2 (6 bases). CDR1 is SEHNR and CDR2 is FQNEAQ in the germline V gene (reference sequence). The CDR3 contains 13 residues. CDR3 bases: TGTGCCAGCAGCTTAGTTGAGGGAAGGGGCGGGGTCTTC. Encoded protein: CASSLVEGRGGVF.

V is TRBV6-5 and J is TRBJ1-3; 8 nucleotides align to TRBD1. Germline-derived CDR1 and CDR2 are MNHEY and SVGAGI. The CDR3 has 15 residues. The trim removed 8 bases at V and 0 bases at J, leaving 6 bases unmatched. The CDR3 loop reads CASGRTGPSGNTIYF. As DNA, the CDR3 is TGTGCCAGCGGAAGGACAGGGCCCTCTGGAAACACCATATATTTT.

The V and J genes are TRBV7-9 and TRBJ1-1; D gene uncertain. This CDR3 contains 14 residues. The V end was cut by 5 bases, the J end by 1 base, with 11 bases between. The germline CDR1 and CDR2 sequences are SEHNR and FQNEAQ (reference sequence). In DNA form, the CDR3 reads TGTGCCAGCAGCCTAACGACGGGGAACACTGAAGCTTTCTTT. It yields the protein CASSLTTGNTEAFF.

This clone has more than one count but fewer than ten. The CDR3 DNA is TGTGCCAGCAGTGAGGGACAGCGGCGCGGCTACACCTTC. Its translation is CASSEGQRRGYTF. The V gene is TRBV2, the J gene TRBJ1-2, with TRBD1 matching over 7 bases. Losses at the gene ends were 3 bases for V and 8 bases for J; bases not matched to a gene: 6. The germline V gene has CDR1 SNHLY and CDR2 FYNNEI. The CDR3 loop spans 13 amino acids.

This rearrangement joins TRBV5-1 to TRBJ1-2; D is unclear. Trimming cost V 4 bases and J 3 bases, with 10 bases left between them. The germline V gene encodes CDR1 SGHRS and CDR2 YFSETQ. The CDR3 sequence is 13 residues long. CDR3 DNA sequence: TGCGCCAGCAGCCCATTGATAGACTATGGCTACACCTTC. Amino acids: CASSPLIDYGYTF. Full variable domain (rest looked up from reference TRBV5-1 and TRBJ1-2): KAGVTQTPRYLIKTRGQQVTLSCSPISGHRSVSWYQQTPGQGLQFLFEYFSETQRNKGNFPGRFSGRQFSNSRSEMNVSTLELGDSALYLCASSPLIDYGYTFGSGTRLTVV.

The rearrangement links TRBV7-6 to TRBJ2-7; 7 nucleotides agree with TRBD2. V lost 0 bases, J lost 0 bases, and 2 bases stayed unmatched. CDR3 length: 15 amino acids. Per the germline V gene, CDR1 is SGHVS and CDR2 is FNYEAQ. The CDR3 DNA is TGTGCCAGCAGCTTAGCGGGCGGGGGCTCCTACGAGCAGTACTTC. This encodes CASSLAGGGSYEQYF.

This clone has only one observation. CDR3 region: CASSVGQDNNEQFF. Written as DNA, the CDR3 is TGTGCCAGCAGCGTGGGACAGGATAACAATGAGCAGTTCTTC. The chain links TRBV9 to TRBJ2-1; TRBD1 agrees at 8 bases. The CDR3 spans 14 residues. V trimming: 2 bases; J trimming: 5 bases; junction bases outside the gene matches: 3. CDR1 SGDLS and CDR2 YYNGEE come from the germline V gene. The full variable domain, completed using reference TRBV9 and TRBJ2-1, is DSGVTQTPKHLITATGQRVTLRCSPRSGDLSVYWYQQSLDQGLQFLIQYYNGEERAKGNILERFSAQQFPDLHSELNLSSLELGDSALYFCASSVGQDNNEQFFGPGTRLTVL.

The V gene is TRBV9, the J gene TRBJ1-3, with no clear D. Trimming stripped 0 bases from V and 2 bases from J, with 12 bases between. The CDR3 sequence is 16 residues long. Germline V CDR1 and CDR2: SGDLS, YYNGEE. The CDR3 sequence: CASSVASGNAGNTIYF. The CDR3 nucleotides are TGTGCCAGCAGCGTAGCTTCCGGGAACGCTGGAAACACCATATATTTT.

The V and J genes are TRBV6-4 and TRBJ1-6; TRBD1 aligns across 7 bases. This CDR3 contains 20 residues. The germline CDR1 and CDR2 sequences are MRHNA and SNTAGT. V was pared by 0 bases and J by 7 bases, with 18 bases of the junction left unmatched. CDR3 in DNA: TGTGCCAGCAGTGACTCGAAAGGGGGACAGACGCCCGGGTACAATTCACCCCTCCACTTT. Its translation is CASSDSKGGQTPGYNSPLHF.

In DNA, the CDR3 is TGTGCCAGCTCACAACTAGCGGGGGATGGGGATACGCAGTATTTT. Encoded protein: CASSQLAGDGDTQYF. The chain uses TRBV18 and TRBJ2-3; 11 positions match TRBD2. Germline assignment: CDR1 KGHSH and CDR2 LQKENI. With 4 bases clipped from V and 6 bases from J, the junction kept 6 bases outside the gene matches. The CDR3 totals 15 residues.

This sequence joins TRBV4-1 and TRBJ2-6; no firm D call. The CDR3 is made up of 17 amino acids. The V end lost 4 bases, the J end lost 0 bases, and 13 bases lay between the germline ends. From germline, CDR1 is MGHRA and CDR2 YSYEKL. CDR3 loop: CASSRLVGASGANVLTF. In DNA form, the CDR3 reads TGCGCCAGCAGCCGACTGGTTGGCGCCTCTGGGGCCAACGTCCTGACTTTC.

Remarks on this clone: Other nucleotide sequences in the sample specify the same CDR3. The chain carries TRBV28 and TRBJ1-2, with D unresolved. Germline lookup yields CDR1 MDHEN and CDR2 SYDVKM. Trimming cost V 2 bases and J 1 base, with 5 bases left between them. The CDR3 totals 13 residues. The CDR3 region has the DNA TGTGCCAGCAGTTTAGATCGTAACTATGGCTACACCTTC. Protein product: CASSLDRNYGYTF.

The V gene is TRBV7-9, the J gene TRBJ2-3; TRBD2 is a possible D gene (6 bases). The germline CDR1 and CDR2 sequences are SEHNR and FQNEAQ (reference sequence). V gave up 5 bases and J gave up 2 bases, with 20 bases separating them. CDR3 length: 17 residues. The CDR3 region has the DNA TGTGCCAGCAGCGTCGGAGGGTGGGTGCCGTTCACAGATACGCAGTATTTT. It is translated as CASSVGGWVPFTDTQYF.

This chain connects TRBV13 to TRBJ2-2; D perhaps matches TRBD2 (5 bases). V lost 0 bases and J lost 2, with 7 bases in between. This CDR3 comprises 15 residues. The germline CDR1 and CDR2 sequences are PRHDT and FYEKMQ (reference sequence). CDR3 DNA: TGTGCCAGCAGCTTAGGTCTAGCCAACACCGGGGAGCTGTTTTTT. Encoded protein: CASSLGLANTGELFF. Drawing the rest from reference TRBV13 and TRBJ2-2, the complete variable domain is AAGVIQSPRHLIKEKRETATLKCYPIPRHDTVYWYQQGPGQDPQFLISFYEKMQSDKGSIPDRFSAQQFSDYHSELNMSSLELGDSALYFCASSLGLANTGELFFGEGSRLTVL.

This chain connects TRBV6-5 to TRBJ1-2; 7 positions match TRBD1. The V and J ends lost 0 bases and 6 bases, in that order; junction bases with no gene match: 7. The CDR3 runs 15 residues. Germline-derived CDR1 and CDR2 are MNHEY and SVGAGI. CDR3 region: CASSYSDTQGDGYTF. The CDR3 DNA reads as TGTGCCAGCAGTTACTCGGATACTCAGGGGGATGGCTACACCTTC.

This clone is a singleton in its sample. The junction departs from the called germline gene at one end, perhaps through a read error. The rearrangement joins TRBV7-7 to TRBJ2-2; a weak D match, TRBD1 (5 bases). The CDR3 has 15 amino acids. The germline gives CDR1 SSHAT, CDR2 FNYEAQ (reference sequence). CDR3 loop: CASSLDRRNTGELFF. The CDR3 nucleotides read TGTGCTAGCAGCTTAGACAGACGGAACACCGGGGAGCTGTTTTTT.

The rearrangement links TRBV2 to TRBJ2-3; 14 positions agree with TRBD2. The CDR3 is 17 amino acids. The V gene end was trimmed by 2 bases and the J gene end by 6 bases; junction bases not matched to a gene: 7. From germline, CDR1 is SNHLY and CDR2 FYNNEI. The chain's CDR3 is CASSERLGLAGDDTQYF. DNA for the CDR3: TGTGCCAGCAGTGAAAGGCTGGGACTAGCGGGAGATGATACGCAGTATTTT.

This chain connects TRBV14 to TRBJ1-1; D remains ambiguous. The germline V and J ends were trimmed by 0 bases and 3 bases, with 8 bases remaining between them. CDR3 length equals 14 residues. Per germline, CDR1 SGHDN and CDR2 FVKESK. CDR3 loop: CASSQDRVDTEAFF. The CDR3 coding sequence is TGTGCCAGCAGCCAAGATAGGGTGGACACTGAAGCTTTCTTT.

A remark on this clone: This sample also contains other DNA sequences that code for the same CDR3. This chain connects TRBV10-3 to TRBJ2-5; perhaps TRBD2 as D (5 bases). Germline CDR1 ENHRY, CDR2 SYGVKD. V was clipped by 3 bases and J by 4 bases, with 9 bases between them. This CDR3 comprises 13 residues. The CDR3 sequence is CAISDLAGETQYF. CDR3 coding DNA: TGTGCCATCAGTGACCTAGCAGGAGAGACCCAGTACTTC.

V is TRBV5-4 and J is TRBJ2-7, with 8 bases aligning to TRBD2. Germline CDR1 SGHNT, CDR2 YYREEE (reference sequence). V shed 2 bases, J shed 6 bases, and the junction held 7 bases outside the gene matches. The CDR3 covers 14 residues. The CDR3 DNA reads TGTGCCAGCAGCTTAGGGACTAGAAGGGCCGAGCAGTACTTC. Amino acid sequence: CASSLGTRRAEQYF.

DNA of the CDR3: TGCGCCAGCAGCACAACACTGAGACAAGAGACCCAGTACTTC. Its translation is CASSTTLRQETQYF. The chain links TRBV5-1 to TRBJ2-5; D is unresolved. Germline loops: CDR1 SGHRS, CDR2 YFSETQ. The CDR3 loop spans 14 amino acids. V shed 4 bases and J shed 2 bases, with 12 bases lying between them.

V usage is TRBV28 and J usage is TRBJ1-1; weak D call: TRBD1 (6 bases). From germline, CDR1 is MDHEN and CDR2 SYDVKM. Trimming took 5 bases from V and 4 from J, leaving 14 bases between them. This CDR3 comprises 14 residues. The CDR3 region is CASSPGQLVTEAFF. CDR3 nucleotide sequence: TGTGCCAGCAGTCCCGGACAGCTTGTCACTGAAGCTTTCTTT. The full variable domain, with the rest looked up from reference TRBV28 and TRBJ1-1, is DVKVTQSSRYLVKRTGEKVFLECVQDMDHENMFWYRQDPGLGLRLIYFSYDVKMKEKGDIPEGYSVSREKKERFSLILESASTNQTSMYLCASSPGQLVTEAFFGQGTRLTVV.

V and J are TRBV5-1 and TRBJ2-5, with a weak D call TRBD2 (6 bases). The CDR3 covers 14 residues. V gave up 1 base and J gave up 4 bases, with 11 bases separating them. Germline V gene lookup returns CDR1 SGHRS and CDR2 YFSETQ. CDR3 amino acids: CASSLRAGIETQYF. The CDR3 coding sequence is TGCGCCAGCAGCTTGAGGGCGGGAATAGAGACCCAGTACTTC.

V gene TRBV9 combines with J gene TRBJ2-5; 7 positions match TRBD1. Per the germline V gene, CDR1 is SGDLS and CDR2 is YYNGEE. The CDR3 runs to 16 residues. With V trimmed by 2 bases and J by 2 bases, 9 bases remained unmatched. The CDR3 loop is CASSVAGQVGQETQYF. The CDR3 DNA is TGTGCCAGCAGCGTGGCTGGACAGGTTGGGCAAGAGACCCAGTACTTC.